This T cell receptor beta chain was captured by sequencing in a study of OX40 agonist ivuxolimab in advanced cancers. Study results and limitations: At 0.1 to 3.0 mg/kg, CD4+ and CD8+ blood T cells expanded clonally by week 6. Partial responders at 0.1-3.0 mg/kg had among the lowest clonal expansion. Relative to CD4+, CD8+ T cells held more expanded clones on average.

Note on this clone: Its antigen remains unknown.

Some clones are missing from TCRdb's copy, which holds only in-frame ones; the method was immunoSEQ multiplex PCR. Among 45,000 to 65,000 clones listed, approximately 75% were seen once. The length of the CDR3 is 17 residues. Germline CDR1 and CDR2: GTSNPN and SVGIG (reference sequence). V lost 0 bases and J 7 bases, leaving 22 bases between the germline ends. The chain recombines TRBV30 with TRBJ2-1; D ambiguous. The source is an adult with an advanced solid tumor such as melanoma, head and neck, liver or kidney cancer. This material consisted of CD4+ or CD8+ T cells sorted from blood, taken in a trial of the OX40 agonist ivuxolimab. The CDR3 spells CAWSVPLFASTANEQFF. CDR3 in DNA: TGTGCCTGGAGTGTCCCCCTCTTCGCCTCCACGGCGAATGAGCAGTTCTTC.